This TCR beta chain derives from a study of T cell responses to AZD1222 COVID-19 vaccine. Study information: Pooled in the analysis were second doses at about 4 or about 12 weeks.

Trimming pared 3 bases from V and 6 bases from J, leaving 9 bases between. The CDR3 loop spans 13 amino acids. Germline CDR1 and CDR2: SGHAT and FQNNGV. This table comes from immunoSEQ multiplex PCR, and its TCRdb copy is limited to in-frame clones, with some not included. The sample has approximately 190,000 clones; around 92% are singletons. Study-wide points: Donors, mostly white British, included more females; clonal diversity was possibly underestimated. At study baseline, merely about 6 AZD1222 recipients were seropositive.

On this clone: Its antigen is undetermined.

The chain combines TRBV11-2 with TRBJ1-5; D unclear. Sequenced material: peripheral blood, taken on day 0 of AZD1222 vaccination. The source is an adult in good health. CDR3 in amino acids: CASSLRESQPQHF. CDR3 DNA sequence: TGTGCCAGCAGCTTGAGGGAAAGTCAGCCCCAGCATTTT.